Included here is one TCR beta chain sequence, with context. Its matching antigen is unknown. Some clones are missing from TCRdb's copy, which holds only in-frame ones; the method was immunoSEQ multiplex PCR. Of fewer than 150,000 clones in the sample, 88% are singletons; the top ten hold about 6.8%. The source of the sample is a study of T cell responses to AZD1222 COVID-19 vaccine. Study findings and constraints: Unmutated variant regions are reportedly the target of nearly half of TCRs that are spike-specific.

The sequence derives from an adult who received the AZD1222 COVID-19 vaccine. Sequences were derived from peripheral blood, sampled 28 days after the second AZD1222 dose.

For the CDR3, the DNA is TGTGCCAGCAGCCGACAGGGGATTTTTGAAAAACTGTTTTTT. Translation gives CASSRQGIFEKLFF. J is TRBJ1-4 and V is TRBV7-8, with 8 bases fitting TRBD1. The CDR3 runs to 14 residues. Germline V gene sequence: CDR1 SGHVS, CDR2 FQNEAQ. The V segment lost 5 bases and the J segment 7 bases; nucleotides outside the gene matches: 6.